Shown below are 14 T cell receptor beta chains from a single sample sequenced in a study of radiotherapy plus CTLA-4 blockade in lung cancer. Generated by immunoSEQ multiplex PCR, the TCRdb table keeps only in-frame clones and is missing some. The table lists 40,000 to 60,000 clones, 65% to 90% of them singletons. Specimen: peripheral blood, collected from a patient treated with radiotherapy plus ipilimumab. These receptors were taken from a human donor with non-small cell lung cancer that progressed on radiotherapy plus ipilimumab. Some clones in this sample may be carry-over from other donors' samples.

The chain employs TRBV5-1 and TRBJ2-7; D ambiguous. The germline V gene has CDR1 SGHRS and CDR2 YFSETQ. Trimming removed 7 bases at V and 7 bases at J, with 21 bases between. This CDR3 contains 14 residues. The DNA of the CDR3 is TGCGCCAGCTCCCGAACCCCCAGTTCTGATGAGCAGTACTTC. Residues: CASSRTPSSDEQYF.

This clone was found a few times. The rearrangement links TRBV7-9 to TRBJ2-7; 7 nucleotides agree with TRBD2. This CDR3 has 16 amino acids. Germline V gene data show CDR1 as SEHNR and CDR2 as FQNEAQ (reference sequence). V shed 5 bases and J 0 bases; nucleotides not matched to a gene: 10. The CDR3 coding sequence is TGTGCCAGCAGCCCGGTAGCGGGCCCATTCTCCTACGAGCAGTACTTC. Translation gives CASSPVAGPFSYEQYF.

The chain links TRBV7-8 to TRBJ2-1, with 9 bases identical to TRBD2. With V trimmed by 5 bases and J by 7 bases, 15 bases remained unmatched. This CDR3 is built from 17 residues. Germline CDR1 and CDR2: SGHVS and FQNEAQ. CDR3 sequence reads: CASSPDLATSGRNEQFF. As DNA, the CDR3 is TGTGCCAGCAGCCCGGACCTCGCGACTAGCGGTCGGAATGAGCAGTTCTTC. Drawing the rest from reference TRBV7-8 and TRBJ2-1, the complete variable domain is GAGVSQSPRYKVAKRGQDVALRCDPISGHVSLFWYQQALGQGPEFLTYFQNEAQLDKSGLPSDRFFAERPEGSVSTLKIQRTQQEDSAVYLCASSPDLATSGRNEQFFGPGTRLTVL.

The V call is TRBV5-6, the J call TRBJ1-6; D is perhaps TRBD1 (6 bases). Germline values: CDR1 SGHDT, CDR2 YYEEEE. Between the trimmed V and J ends, which lost 0 bases and 9 bases, there was a span of 16 bases. The CDR3 length is 16 residues. CDR3 protein: CASSLEGRGVFSPLHF. CDR3 sequence (DNA): TGTGCCAGCAGCTTGGAGGGCAGGGGAGTTTTTTCACCCCTCCACTTT.

This chain joins TRBV25-1 and TRBJ2-5, with 9 bases aligning to TRBD2. With V trimmed by 5 bases and J by 3 bases, 10 bases remained unmatched. The CDR3 has 16 amino acids. Germline lookup yields CDR1 MGHDK and CDR2 SYGVNS. CDR3: CASSKKREVSEETQYF. The CDR3 nucleotides are TGTGCCAGCAGTAAAAAGCGGGAGGTATCAGAAGAGACCCAGTACTTC.

The chain employs TRBV5-1 and TRBJ1-4; D is unresolved. Trimming took 4 bases from V and 2 from J, leaving 9 bases between them. The CDR3 extends over 14 amino acids. Germline loops: CDR1 SGHRS, CDR2 YFSETQ. The CDR3, as DNA: TGCGCCAGCAGCCCGCGGGCCACTAATGAAAAACTGTTTTTT. It yields the protein CASSPRATNEKLFF.

There are a few counts of this clone. The chain combines TRBV5-1 with TRBJ2-1, with TRBD2 matching 11 bases. Germline V gene lookup returns CDR1 SGHRS and CDR2 YFSETQ. Germline trimming cut 3 bases from V and 7 bases from J; bases unmatched to any gene: 9. This CDR3 spans 16 amino acids. The chain's CDR3 is CASSYLAGGPENEQFF. CDR3 nucleotide sequence: TGCGCCAGCAGCTACTTAGCGGGAGGGCCGGAAAATGAGCAGTTCTTC.

The V gene is TRBV4-3, the J gene TRBJ2-1; 7 bases line up with TRBD2. V lost 2 bases to trimming and J lost 8 bases; unmatched junction nucleotides: 6. Germline V CDR1 and CDR2: LGHNA, YSLEER. This CDR3 region has 14 residues. CDR3 loop: CASSQRMTSHEQFF. CDR3 DNA sequence: TGCGCCAGCAGCCAAAGGATGACTAGCCATGAGCAGTTCTTC.

The rearrangement links TRBV29-1 to TRBJ2-3, with 9 bases aligning to TRBD1. Germline V gene sequence: CDR1 SQVTM, CDR2 ANQGSEA. The CDR3 covers 14 residues. Trimming removed 6 bases from V and 2 bases from J; junction bases left unmatched: 6. For the CDR3, the DNA is TGCAGCGTAGGGACAGGGAGTGTCACAGATACGCAGTATTTT. Residues: CSVGTGSVTDTQYF.

This chain uses TRBV27 with TRBJ1-5, with 10 bases fitting TRBD1. Trimming removed 5 bases from V and 6 bases from J; junction bases left unmatched: 10. CDR1 and CDR2 (germline): MNHEY, SMNVEV (reference sequence). The CDR3 spans 16 residues. CDR3 sequence reads: CASSGTGDRRVQPQHF. The CDR3 DNA reads TGTGCCAGCAGTGGGACAGGGGATAGAAGGGTTCAGCCCCAGCATTTT.

The rearrangement joins TRBV7-2 to TRBJ1-3, with a weak D call TRBD1 (5 bases). The V gene lost 4 bases and the J gene lost 0 bases, with 10 bases spanning the gap. Germline-derived CDR1 and CDR2 are SGHTA and FQGNSA. CDR3 size: 15 residues. This CDR3 is CASSSQGTSGNTIYF. The CDR3 DNA sequence: TGTGCCAGCAGCTCGCAGGGAACCTCTGGAAACACCATATATTTT.

This chain uses TRBV18 with TRBJ2-7, with TRBD1 matching over 10 bases. The ends lost 8 bases at V and 7 bases at J; junction bases unmatched: 14. The CDR3 totals 15 residues. Germline CDR1 is KGHSH and CDR2 is LQKENI. CDR3 region: CASKQTGTGEEEQYF. The CDR3 DNA follows: TGTGCCAGCAAACAAACCGGGACAGGGGAGGAAGAGCAGTACTTC.

The chain couples TRBV10-1 to TRBJ2-4, with a possible D match to TRBD1 (6 bases). The CDR3 is 18 amino acids. Deletions cut 3 bases from V and 1 base from J, with 19 bases between. Germline V gene data show CDR1 as WNHNN and CDR2 as SYGVQD (reference sequence). Here the CDR3 DNA reads TGCGCCAGCAGTGAACCCCCACAGGGACGGAGGGCCAAAAACATTCAGTACTTC. This codes for CASSEPPQGRRAKNIQYF.

The V call is TRBV5-6, the J call TRBJ2-6, with D possibly matching TRBD2 (5 bases). Germline V gene lookup returns CDR1 SGHDT and CDR2 YYEEEE. The CDR3 runs to 15 residues. Deletions cut 1 base from V and 0 bases from J, with 5 bases between. CDR3 sequence reads: CASSLRGSGANVLTF. CDR3 coding DNA: TGTGCCAGCAGCTTGCGGGGCTCTGGGGCCAACGTCCTGACTTTC.